The 19 T cell receptor beta chains below were found in one sample sequenced in a study of T cells after yellow fever vaccination. TCRdb reprocessed the 5' RACE reads with MiXCR, giving one entry per CDR3 protein. The sample includes about 400,000 distinct CDR3 sequences, approximately 5.7% of them seen just once. The input for sequencing was PBMCs, taken 5 days after the yellow fever booster vaccination. These receptors were obtained from a man aged 25 to 40 who received the YFV17D yellow fever vaccine.

Many counts were recorded for this clonotype. The chain employs TRBV7-6 and TRBJ2-7, with 8 bases aligning to TRBD2. The CDR3 has 15 amino acids. Germline V gene data show CDR1 as SGHVS and CDR2 as FNYEAQ. The trim removed 5 bases at V and 2 bases at J, leaving 8 bases unmatched. CDR3 in DNA: TGTGCCAGCAGCCTGGGGGGCGGGGGGACCTACGAGCAGTACTTC. Its protein product is CASSLGGGGTYEQYF.

In its sample, this clonotype was seen many times. This rearrangement joins TRBV10-2 to TRBJ1-5, with a possible D match to TRBD1 (6 bases). The CDR3 runs to 14 residues. Trimming took off 4 bases at V and 0 bases at J, with 7 bases between the two ends. The V gene's germline CDR1 is WSHSY and CDR2 SAAADI. CDR3 loop: CASSGTDSNQPQHF. CDR3 nucleotides: TGCGCCAGCAGTGGGACAGATAGCAATCAGCCCCAGCATTTT.

This clonotype has a count of ten or more. The chain carries TRBV7-2 and TRBJ1-3; 7 nucleotides align to TRBD1. This CDR3 region has 15 residues. V shed 6 bases, J shed 2 bases, and the junction held 7 bases outside the gene matches. Germline V gene lookup returns CDR1 SGHTA and CDR2 FQGNSA. In DNA form, the CDR3 reads TGTGCCAGCAGACCAAGACAGGGAACTGGAAACACCATATATTTT. It specifies CASRPRQGTGNTIYF.

This clonotype was counted only a few times. The V gene is TRBV13, the J gene TRBJ2-2; no clear D. V was cut by 5 bases and J by 6 bases, with 10 bases left in between. CDR1 is PRHDT, CDR2 FYEKMQ, per germline (reference sequence). CDR3 length equals 13 residues. Written as DNA, the CDR3 is TGTGCCAGCAGCGCCCCCAGCCCCGGGGAGCTGTTTTTT. Protein: CASSAPSPGELFF.

This clonotype came up many times. The gene calls are TRBV28 and TRBJ2-1; 8 nucleotides agree with TRBD1. The CDR3 runs to 18 residues. Trimming took 2 bases from V and 0 from J; bases not matched to a gene: 9. Germline assignment: CDR1 MDHEN and CDR2 SYDVKM. The CDR3, as DNA: TGTGCCAGCAGTTTAATCGGGACAGGCTATAGCTCCTACAATGAGCAGTTCTTC. Protein product: CASSLIGTGYSSYNEQFF.

This clonotype was counted many times. This rearrangement joins TRBV5-6 to TRBJ2-1; 9 positions match TRBD1. Losses at the gene ends were 4 bases for V and 3 bases for J; bases not matched to a gene: 8. This CDR3 contains 16 residues. CDR1 is SGHDT and CDR2 is YYEEEE in the germline V gene. The CDR3 here is CASSRDRDDRYNEQFF. DNA for the CDR3: TGTGCCAGCAGCCGGGACAGGGACGACCGCTACAATGAGCAGTTCTTC.

This clonotype was seen a handful of times. The rearrangement uses TRBV20-1 and TRBJ1-1; no definite D call. V was cut by 6 bases and J by 3 bases, with 20 bases left in between. Per germline, CDR1 DFQATT and CDR2 SNEGSKA (reference sequence). The CDR3 is made up of 15 amino acids. The CDR3 nucleotides read TGCAGTGCCCCCCGACCGGGCGCACCACACACTGAAGCTTTCTTT. Its protein product is CSAPRPGAPHTEAFF.

This clonotype was picked up a small number of times. This chain connects TRBV29-1 to TRBJ2-7; the D is unclear. The CDR3 totals 12 residues. The V end lost 7 bases, the J end lost 5 bases, and 15 bases lay between the germline ends. Germline-derived CDR1 and CDR2 are SQVTM and ANQGSEA. For the CDR3, the DNA is TGCAGCGCCTCAACTCCTTGGGACGAGCAGTACTTC. Amino acid sequence: CSASTPWDEQYF.

This clonotype was observed a handful of times. The rearrangement uses TRBV20-1 and TRBJ2-5, with 7 bases identical to TRBD2. Unmatched junction bases numbered 3, after V lost 3 bases and J lost 5 bases. The CDR3 runs 12 residues. Germline assignment: CDR1 DFQATT and CDR2 SNEGSKA (reference sequence). CDR3 sequence (DNA): TGCAGTGCTAGGTTCGGGGGGGAGACCCAGTACTTC. This gives the protein CSARFGGETQYF.

The chain links TRBV9 to TRBJ2-3; weak D call: TRBD2 (6 bases). Germline-derived CDR1 and CDR2 are SGDLS and YYNGEE. V dropped 0 bases and J dropped 0 bases, with 14 bases sitting between them. This CDR3 is built from 17 residues. This CDR3 reads CASSVGSGGVSTDTQYF. The CDR3 DNA is TGTGCCAGCAGCGTAGGTTCCGGCGGGGTTAGCACAGATACGCAGTATTTT.

The rearrangement joins TRBV5-5 to TRBJ2-7; the D is unclear. Germline V gives CDR1 SGHKS, CDR2 YYEKEE (reference sequence). V lost 9 bases to trimming and J lost 6 bases, with 13 bases between them. The CDR3 spans 11 residues. The CDR3 DNA reads TGTGCCAACCTACTGCTCTCCGAGCAGTACTTC. Residues: CANLLLSEQYF.

This clonotype was found a few times. The chain joins TRBV14 to TRBJ2-2; D is uncertain. The V and J ends lost 4 bases and 5 bases respectively, with 8 bases between them. This CDR3 is 13 amino acids long. The germline gives CDR1 SGHDN, CDR2 FVKESK. CDR3: CASSPSPTGELFF. CDR3 bases: TGTGCCAGCAGCCCAAGCCCAACCGGGGAGCTGTTTTTT. The entire variable domain, with the rest obtained from reference TRBV14 and TRBJ2-2, is as follows: EAGVTQFPSHSVIEKGQTVTLRCDPISGHDNLYWYRRVMGKEIKFLLHFVKESKQDESGMPNNRFLAERTGGTYSTLKVQPAELEDSGVYFCASSPSPTGELFFGEGSRLTVL.

This chain connects TRBV27 to TRBJ2-5, with D possibly TRBD2 on 5 matching bases. V lost 5 bases and J 4 bases, leaving 17 bases between the germline ends. The CDR3 is 15 amino acids. The V gene's germline CDR1 is MNHEY and CDR2 SMNVEV (reference sequence). The CDR3 DNA sequence: TGTGCCAGCAGTCCTTCCCGGGGTCTCCGAGAGACCCAGTACTTC. It is translated as CASSPSRGLRETQYF.

The chain uses TRBV4-1 and TRBJ2-2; weak D call: TRBD1 (6 bases). The CDR3 length is 15 residues. Germline CDR1 reads MGHRA; CDR2 reads YSYEKL. The V end was cut by 4 bases, the J end by 1 base, with 10 bases between. In DNA, the CDR3 is TGCGCCAGCAGCCCGACAGGCCTGAACACCGGGGAGCTGTTTTTT. This codes for CASSPTGLNTGELFF.

This clonotype was found many times. The CDR3 loop is CASSLGEQFF. In DNA form, the CDR3 reads TGTGCCAGCAGTTTGGGGGAGCAGTTCTTC. The genes are TRBV12-3 or TRBV12-4 and TRBJ2-1; unclear D gene. This CDR3 contains 10 residues. Between the trimmed V and J ends, which lost 3 bases and 10 bases, there was a span of 4 bases.

This clonotype was found a few times. The chain links TRBV10-2 to TRBJ2-1; D is unresolved. This CDR3 is 15 amino acids long. Trimming took 6 bases from V and 2 from J, leaving 14 bases between them. Germline CDR1 WSHSY, CDR2 SAAADI. In DNA form, the CDR3 reads TGCGCCAGCAGGTCCCCCCAGCGCGCCTACAATGAGCAGTTCTTC. The encoded protein is CASRSPQRAYNEQFF.

This clonotype was recorded at least ten times. The CDR3 spells CASSLKETYEQYF. The CDR3 nucleotides are TGTGCCAGCAGCTTAAAGGAGACCTACGAGCAGTACTTC. The genes are TRBV7-2 and TRBJ2-7; the D is unclear. The CDR3 runs 13 residues. V dropped 2 bases and J dropped 2 bases, with 7 bases sitting between them. Germline CDR1 and CDR2: SGHTA and FQGNSA.

This clonotype showed up many times. J is TRBJ2-3 and V is TRBV5-1, with TRBD1 matching 10 bases. CDR1 and CDR2 (germline): SGHRS, YFSETQ. This CDR3 has 14 residues. J was trimmed by 4 bases and V by 4 bases; bases with no gene match: 3. In DNA, the CDR3 is TGCGCCAGCAGCACAGACAGGGGGCCAGATACGCAGTATTTT. As protein: CASSTDRGPDTQYF. Combining the CDR3 with reference TRBV5-1 and TRBJ2-3 gives the whole variable domain KAGVTQTPRYLIKTRGQQVTLSCSPISGHRSVSWYQQTPGQGLQFLFEYFSETQRNKGNFPGRFSGRQFSNSRSEMNVSTLELGDSALYLCASSTDRGPDTQYFGPGTRLTVL.

This clonotype was detected ten times or more. The gene calls are TRBV7-9 and TRBJ2-1; TRBD1 might be the D (6 bases). Trimming cost V 5 bases and J 6 bases, with 14 bases left between them. The CDR3 length is 14 residues. Looked up from germline, CDR1 is SEHNR and CDR2 is FQNEAQ (reference sequence). CDR3 in DNA: TGTGCCAGCAGCCTAGGACAGAAAAGCAATGAGCAGTTCTTC. The encoded protein is CASSLGQKSNEQFF.